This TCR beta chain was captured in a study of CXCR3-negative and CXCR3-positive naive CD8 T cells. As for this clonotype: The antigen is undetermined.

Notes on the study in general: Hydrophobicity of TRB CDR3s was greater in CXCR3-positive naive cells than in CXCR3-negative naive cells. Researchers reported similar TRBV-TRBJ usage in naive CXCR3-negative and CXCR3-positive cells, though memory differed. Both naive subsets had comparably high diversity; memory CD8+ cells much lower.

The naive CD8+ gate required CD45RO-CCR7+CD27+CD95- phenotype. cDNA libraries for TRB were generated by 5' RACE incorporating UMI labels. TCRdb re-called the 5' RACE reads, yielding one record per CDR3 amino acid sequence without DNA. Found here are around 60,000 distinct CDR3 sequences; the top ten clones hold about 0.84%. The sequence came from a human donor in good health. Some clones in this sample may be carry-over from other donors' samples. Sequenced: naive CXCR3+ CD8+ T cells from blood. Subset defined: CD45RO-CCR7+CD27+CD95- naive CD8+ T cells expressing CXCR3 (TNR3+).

The chain's CDR3 is CASSQYQSGELFF. The rearrangement links TRBV14 to TRBJ2-2. The CDR3 has 13 residues. CDR1 is SGHDN and CDR2 is FVKESK in the germline V gene.